This T cell receptor beta chain emerged from a study of cytomegalovirus exposure and HLA in healthy donors. 13 Jbeta primers and 60 Vbeta primers were used for the PCR. Sequencing was performed with immunoSEQ multiplex PCR; in TCRdb, only in-frame clones are kept and a portion is missing. The sample lists fewer than 95,000 clones, around 75% occurring once. In the case of this clone: Its cognate antigen is unknown.

Germline V gene sequence: CDR1 LNHDA, CDR2 SQIVND (reference sequence). V was trimmed by 3 bases and J by 1 base, leaving 10 bases between them. The length of the CDR3 is 15 residues. Study-wide results and caveats: Most TCR sequences were uncommon, yet certain public TCRs appeared in many donors. In an earlier analysis, in approximately 570 donors, most V segments appeared productive either ~87% or ~30% of the time. A later analysis found TCR association rates differed by HLA locus, highest for DRB1 and lowest for HLA-C.

The J gene is TRBJ2-1, the V gene TRBV19; weak D call: TRBD1 (5 bases). The receptor comes from a man aged 35 to 55 in good health and CMV-seronegative. The sample consisted of PBMCs. The chain's CDR3 is CASSIPDTSYNEQFF. The CDR3 region has the DNA TGTGCCAGTAGTATCCCGGACACTTCCTACAATGAGCAGTTCTTC.